A single sample is the source of the 21 T cell receptor beta chains below, sequenced in a study of T cell responses to AZD1222 COVID-19 vaccine. Libraries were prepared by immunoSEQ multiplex PCR; TCRdb keeps only in-frame clonotypes and omits some of them. The sample shows about 150,000 clones, about 90% of them seen only once. The material was peripheral blood, obtained 28 days after the second AZD1222 dose. These receptors came from an adult who received the AZD1222 COVID-19 vaccine.

The V gene is TRBV19, the J gene TRBJ1-1; unclear D gene. V was pared by 8 bases and J by 0 bases, with 16 bases between. Per germline, CDR1 LNHDA and CDR2 SQIVND (reference sequence). This CDR3 has 15 amino acids. CDR3 region: CASSPPRTLNTEAFF. The CDR3 nucleotides read TGTGCCAGTTCCCCCCCCCGGACCTTGAACACTGAAGCTTTCTTT.

The rearrangement uses TRBV29-1 and TRBJ1-2; D is unresolved. CDR3 size: 10 residues. V was cut by 2 bases and J by 4 bases, with 2 bases left in between. Germline CDR1 reads SQVTM; CDR2 reads ANQGSEA. The CDR3 nucleotides read TGCAGCGTTGAATGCTATGGCTACACCTTC. Encoded protein: CSVECYGYTF. The full variable domain, completed using reference TRBV29-1 and TRBJ1-2, is SAVISQKPSRDICQRGTSLTIQCQVDSQVTMMFWYRQQPGQSLTLIATANQGSEATYESGFVIDKFPISRPNLTFSTLTVSNMSPEDSSIYLCSVECYGYTFGSGTRLTVV.

This chain joins TRBV29-1 and TRBJ2-5, with 9 bases lining up with TRBD1. Per germline, CDR1 SQVTM and CDR2 ANQGSEA. Trimming at V came to 6 bases and at J to 7 bases, leaving 6 bases not matched to a gene. The CDR3 runs to 12 residues. Written as DNA, the CDR3 is TGCAGCGTCGCACAGGGGGCAGGGACCCAGTACTTC. Encoded protein: CSVAQGAGTQYF.

V gene TRBV6-5 combines with J gene TRBJ1-6, with 9 bases fitting TRBD1. The CDR3 has 14 amino acids. Germline V gene data show CDR1 as MNHEY and CDR2 as SVGAGI. Trimming took 6 bases from V and 8 from J; bases not matched to a gene: 5. The CDR3 sequence: CASRGTGSYSPLHF. Written as DNA, the CDR3 is TGTGCCAGCAGGGGGACAGGGTCCTATTCACCCCTCCACTTT.

The CDR3 loop reads CASSAEGTSGNTGELFF. In DNA, the CDR3 is TGTGCCAGTAGTGCCGAAGGGACTAGCGGTAACACCGGGGAGCTGTTTTTT. This chain links TRBV19 with TRBJ2-2, with 11 bases aligning to TRBD2. The CDR3 has 17 residues. The junction had 7 bases not matched to a gene; V was cut back by 5 bases and J by 2 bases. Germline assignment: CDR1 LNHDA and CDR2 SQIVND (reference sequence).

This CDR3 is CASSQETNTGELFF. The CDR3 DNA reads as TGCGCCAGCAGCCAGGAAACGAACACCGGGGAGCTGTTTTTT. The V gene is TRBV4-3, the J gene TRBJ2-2; D unresolved. V gave up 3 bases and J gave up 0 bases, with 5 bases separating them. CDR3 length equals 14 residues. Germline V gives CDR1 LGHNA, CDR2 YSLEER.

The chain is built from TRBV2 and TRBJ1-6; TRBD1 matches at 8 bases. Trimming cost V 5 bases and J 0 bases; bases outside gene matches: 15. CDR1 and CDR2 (germline): SNHLY, FYNNEI. The CDR3 covers 20 residues. The CDR3 protein is CASSPSRDRRLSSYNSPLHF. DNA for the CDR3: TGTGCCAGCAGTCCAAGCCGGGACAGGCGGCTAAGCTCCTATAATTCACCCCTCCACTTT.

This clone was recorded only once. The chain is built from TRBV14 and TRBJ1-1; D may be TRBD1 (5 bases). Germline-derived CDR1 and CDR2 are SGHDN and FVKESK. Between the trimmed V and J ends, which lost 3 bases and 4 bases, there was a span of 18 bases. This CDR3 is 16 amino acids long. CDR3 sequence reads: CASSHAWTLRFTEAFF. The CDR3 DNA reads as TGTGCCAGCAGCCATGCCTGGACACTAAGGTTCACTGAAGCTTTCTTT.

V gene TRBV3-1 (or the pseudogene TRBV3-2) combines with J gene TRBJ2-1; 9 nucleotides match TRBD1. Germline trimming cut 0 bases from V and 2 bases from J; bases unmatched to any gene: 5. The CDR3 consists of 17 residues. Germline V gene sequence: CDR1 LGHDT, CDR2 YNNKEL (reference sequence). The chain's CDR3 is CASSQDVGTGTYNEQFF. The CDR3 region has the DNA TGTGCCAGCAGCCAAGATGTAGGGACAGGGACCTACAATGAGCAGTTCTTC.

V usage is TRBV5-1 and J usage is TRBJ1-2; D uncertain. V shed 0 bases and J shed 4 bases, with 7 bases lying between them. The germline CDR1 and CDR2 sequences are SGHRS and YFSETQ. The CDR3 covers 13 residues. The CDR3 bases are TGCGCCAGCAGCTTGGGGGTGGGCTATGGCTACACCTTC. This translates into CASSLGVGYGYTF. Based on the CDR3 plus reference TRBV5-1 and TRBJ1-2, the full variable domain is KAGVTQTPRYLIKTRGQQVTLSCSPISGHRSVSWYQQTPGQGLQFLFEYFSETQRNKGNFPGRFSGRQFSNSRSEMNVSTLELGDSALYLCASSLGVGYGYTFGSGTRLTVV.

J is TRBJ2-3 and V is TRBV24-1; no reliable D call. Germline-derived CDR1 and CDR2 are KGHDR and SFDVKD. V shed 9 bases and J shed 2 bases, with 5 bases lying between them. This CDR3 contains 11 residues. CDR3 in amino acids: CATVFTDTQYF. The CDR3 DNA sequence: TGTGCCACCGTGTTCACAGATACGCAGTATTTT.

This chain links TRBV6-5 with TRBJ1-1; D may be TRBD1 (5 bases). The CDR3 is 13 residues long. Trimming cost V 10 bases and J 1 base, with 13 bases left between them. Germline-derived CDR1 and CDR2 are MNHEY and SVGAGI. As DNA, the CDR3 is TGTGCCACCACTCTAGGGGCGAACACTGAAGCTTTCTTT. Its protein product is CATTLGANTEAFF.

This chain connects TRBV7-9 to TRBJ1-2; no clear D. The CDR3 has 16 amino acids. Deletions cut 3 bases from V and 1 base from J, with 15 bases between. Germline V CDR1 and CDR2: SEHNR, FQNEAQ (reference sequence). CDR3 region: CASSFSTHGFNYGYTF. The CDR3 DNA sequence: TGTGCCAGCAGCTTTTCGACTCACGGCTTTAACTATGGCTACACCTTC.

This clone appeared once. The J gene is TRBJ2-5, the V gene TRBV21-1; the DNA was not compared with TRBD2, the D call given in the table. TRBV21-1 is designated a pseudogene. CDR3 length: 19 residues. The CDR3 region is CASSKEDGSTQNPQETQYF. The CDR3 nucleotides are TGTGCCAGCAGCAAAGAGGACGGGAGTACACAAAATCCTCAAGAGACCCAGTACTTC.

The V and J genes are TRBV19 and TRBJ2-1; D possibly corresponds to TRBD1 (5 bases). The CDR3 runs to 15 residues. V dropped 10 bases and J dropped 5 bases, with 21 bases sitting between them. Germline assignment: CDR1 LNHDA and CDR2 SQIVND (reference sequence). CDR3 in DNA: TGTGCCACCGCCCCGGACAACCAATGGGACAATGAGCAGTTCTTC. Amino acids: CATAPDNQWDNEQFF. The full variable domain, completed using reference TRBV19 and TRBJ2-1, is DGGITQSPKYLFRKEGQNVTLSCEQNLNHDAMYWYRQDPGQGLRLIYYSQIVNDFQKGDIAEGYSVSREKKESFPLTVTSAQKNPTAFYLCATAPDNQWDNEQFFGPGTRLTVL.

The chain couples TRBV2 to TRBJ1-1; D perhaps matches TRBD1 (6 bases). Germline CDR1 SNHLY, CDR2 FYNNEI. The CDR3 covers 11 residues. V dropped 10 bases and J dropped 3 bases, with 9 bases sitting between them. This chain's CDR3 is CATGTYTEAFF. The DNA for the CDR3 is TGTGCCACCGGGACATACACTGAAGCTTTCTTT.

V and J are TRBV12-5 and TRBJ1-1; D might be TRBD1 (5 bases). Germline V gene lookup returns CDR1 LGHNT and CDR2 FRNRAP. The V end lost 7 bases, the J end lost 1 base, and 16 bases lay between the germline ends. The CDR3 has 15 amino acids. The chain's CDR3 is CASVISLGGNTEAFF. CDR3 coding DNA: TGTGCTAGTGTAATCTCCTTGGGGGGGAACACTGAAGCTTTCTTT.

V usage is TRBV7-8 and J usage is TRBJ1-3, with TRBD1 identical over 9 bases. Germline trimming cut 5 bases from V and 8 bases from J; bases unmatched to any gene: 7. Germline V gene data show CDR1 as SGHVS and CDR2 as FQNEAQ. The CDR3 consists of 14 residues. The CDR3 DNA is TGTGCCAGCAGCCCTCGGACAGGGGTTGACACCATATATTTT. As protein: CASSPRTGVDTIYF.

The chain employs TRBV11-3 and TRBJ1-1; TRBD1 is a possible D gene (5 bases). Germline CDR1 SGHNT, CDR2 YENEEA. Trimming took 1 base from V and 1 from J, leaving 19 bases between them. This CDR3 has 18 amino acids. The CDR3 coding sequence is TGTGCCAGCAGCTTAGGGTTCAGGGCCACAGACTGGAACACTGAAGCTTTCTTT. Its protein product is CASSLGFRATDWNTEAFF.

The genes are TRBV29-1 and TRBJ2-7; possibly TRBD1 or TRBD2 for D (5 bases each). The V and J ends lost 4 bases and 4 bases respectively, with 14 bases between them. CDR1 and CDR2 (germline): SQVTM, ANQGSEA. The CDR3 sequence is 13 residues long. CDR3 DNA: TGCAGCGTTGTCGGGACCTCCCGTTACGAGCAGTACTTC. It codes for CSVVGTSRYEQYF.

The chain uses TRBV7-9 and TRBJ1-6; maybe TRBD1 (6 bases). The CDR3 totals 17 residues. The germline V gene has CDR1 SEHNR and CDR2 FQNEAQ (reference sequence). V lost 0 bases and J 7 bases, leaving 16 bases between the germline ends. The DNA for the CDR3 is TGTGCCAGCAGCTTAGCGACAGGACTCAGAAGAAATTCACCCCTCCACTTT. Encoded protein: CASSLATGLRRNSPLHF.